These 13 T cell receptor beta chains were sequenced from one sample in a study of T cell changes during pregnancy in multiple sclerosis (dated by TCRdb to about 2019). The library was prepared using the immunoSEQ multiplex PCR assay. TCRdb carries this immuneACCESS record with in-frame sequences only. Its versions omit some clonotypes, under half of them owing to an unresolved V gene in the studies checked, with the rest unexplained. In all, the sample holds approximately 88,000 clones, and about 95% of those were seen once. 1.1% of the sample lies in the top ten. Sample: peripheral blood, taken in the second trimester of pregnancy. The receptors originated from a female donor with multiple sclerosis, enrolled in a pregnancy study.

The rearrangement uses TRBV4-2 and TRBJ2-7, with TRBD2 identical over 16 bases. After removal of 5 bases from V and 0 bases from J, the junction contained 10 bases not matched to a gene. The CDR3 is 19 amino acids. Germline V gene sequence: CDR1 LGHNA, CDR2 YNFKEQ. The CDR3 bases are TGTGCCAGCAGCTTAAAGGGACTAGCGGGAGGGCCCTTCTCCTACGAGCAGTACTTC. It codes for CASSLKGLAGGPFSYEQYF.

The chain carries TRBV5-4 and TRBJ2-7; 10 positions match TRBD1. J lost 5 bases, V lost 3 bases, and 5 bases had no gene match. The CDR3 sequence is 14 residues long. Germline V CDR1 and CDR2: SGHNT, YYREEE (reference sequence). The CDR3 loop reads CASSWTGGVDEQYF. CDR3 nucleotide sequence: TGTGCCAGCAGCTGGACAGGGGGGGTGGACGAGCAGTACTTC.

This rearrangement joins TRBV6-1 to TRBJ2-1, with 7 bases fitting TRBD2. This CDR3 is 15 amino acids long. Germline V lookup: CDR1 MNHNS, CDR2 SASEGT. V shed 8 bases, J shed 0 bases, and the junction held 7 bases outside the gene matches. The CDR3 protein is CASGRGGDSYNEQFF. The CDR3 coding sequence is TGTGCCAGCGGCCGGGGAGGGGACTCCTACAATGAGCAGTTCTTC.

The genes are TRBV12-5 and TRBJ1-1; D possibly corresponds to TRBD1 (6 bases). V dropped 2 bases and J dropped 1 base, with 17 bases sitting between them. Germline assignment: CDR1 LGHNT and CDR2 FRNRAP. The CDR3 is 17 residues long. CDR3 sequence (DNA): TGTGCTAGTGGTTTGATAACGGGTGGGACAAAGAACACTGAAGCTTTCTTT. Encoded protein: CASGLITGGTKNTEAFF.

V usage is TRBV6-5 and J usage is TRBJ2-3; 7 bases map to TRBD2. The CDR3 runs to 15 residues. J gave up 0 bases and V 2 bases, and 2 bases lay outside the gene matches. Germline V gives CDR1 MNHEY, CDR2 SVGAGI. The CDR3 region has the DNA TGTGCCAGCAGTTACCGTAGCGGGAGCACAGATACGCAGTATTTT. This codes for CASSYRSGSTDTQYF.

This sequence joins TRBV30 and TRBJ1-4; 11 bases are a match to TRBD1. This CDR3 region has 15 residues. V shed 4 bases and J 5 bases; nucleotides not matched to a gene: 6. Germline values: CDR1 GTSNPN, CDR2 SVGIG (reference sequence). The CDR3 sequence is CAWMGQGGRNEKLFF. CDR3 nucleotide sequence: TGTGCCTGGATGGGACAGGGGGGTCGGAATGAAAAACTGTTTTTT.

This rearrangement joins TRBV10-1 to TRBJ1-1, with D hard to call. The CDR3 spans 14 residues. The germline gives CDR1 WNHNN, CDR2 SYGVQD (reference sequence). Trimming removed 4 bases from V and 3 bases from J, with 12 bases in between. The CDR3 region has the DNA TGCGCCAGCAGTGCAGTGGTGGGCGACACTGAAGCTTTCTTT. Protein sequence: CASSAVVGDTEAFF.

The chain employs TRBV7-9 and TRBJ1-2; the D gene is possibly TRBD1 (5 bases). The CDR3 extends over 13 amino acids. Trimming left V 3 bases short and J 6 bases short, with 11 bases between. Germline values: CDR1 SEHNR, CDR2 FQNEAQ (reference sequence). The CDR3 spells CASSFRELDGYTF. The DNA for the CDR3 is TGTGCCAGCAGCTTCAGGGAATTAGATGGCTACACCTTC.

The rearrangement uses TRBV5-4 and TRBJ2-7; 14 nucleotides align to TRBD2. The germline CDR1 and CDR2 sequences are SGHNT and YYREEE (reference sequence). The CDR3 covers 14 residues. Losses at the gene ends were 7 bases for V and 5 bases for J; bases not matched to a gene: 5. The CDR3 spells CASRRLAGGNEQYF. In DNA form, the CDR3 reads TGTGCCAGCCGCCGACTAGCGGGAGGGAACGAGCAGTACTTC. Based on the CDR3 plus reference TRBV5-4 and TRBJ2-7, the full variable domain is ETGVTQSPTHLIKTRGQQVTLRCSSQSGHNTVSWYQQALGQGPQFIFQYYREEENGRGNFPPRFSGLQFPNYSSELNVNALELDDSALYLCASRRLAGGNEQYFGPGTRLTVT.

This chain uses TRBV19 with TRBJ1-2; no firm D call. Germline lookup yields CDR1 LNHDA and CDR2 SQIVND (reference sequence). This CDR3 spans 13 amino acids. V dropped 3 bases and J dropped 5 bases, with 10 bases sitting between them. CDR3 region: CASSIHNTYGYTF. DNA of the CDR3: TGTGCCAGTAGTATTCACAACACGTATGGCTACACCTTC.

The CDR3 here is CASSSGQIQETQYF. CDR3 DNA: TGTGCCAGCAGCTCTGGACAGATCCAAGAGACCCAGTACTTC. The chain joins TRBV5-4 to TRBJ2-5, with D tentatively TRBD1 (6 bases). Germline loops: CDR1 SGHNT, CDR2 YYREEE (reference sequence). V lost 3 bases and J 1 base, leaving 10 bases between the germline ends. The CDR3 is made up of 14 amino acids.

V usage is TRBV6-5 and J usage is TRBJ2-7, with TRBD2 matching 7 bases. The germline gives CDR1 MNHEY, CDR2 SVGAGI. The CDR3 runs 13 residues. V lost 6 bases and J lost 2; bases outside the gene matches: 4. As DNA, the CDR3 is TGTGCCAGCAGCCTAGCGGAGACCTACGAGCAGTACTTC. It is translated as CASSLAETYEQYF.

The CDR3 sequence: CASSYSQLAEEQFF. The CDR3 DNA sequence: TGTGCCAGCAGTTACTCCCAACTCGCGGAAGAGCAGTTCTTC. The genes are TRBV27 and TRBJ2-1; D is uncertain. V lost 4 bases to trimming and J lost 10 bases, with 17 bases between them. Germline-derived CDR1 and CDR2 are MNHEY and SMNVEV (reference sequence). The CDR3 is made up of 14 amino acids.